This T cell receptor (beta chain) was obtained from a study of blood T cell repertoires in COVID-19. Study summary: Donors in the United States, Italy and Spain gave samples during acute or convalescent COVID-19. Sources were T cells, B-cell-depleted T cells, or PBMCs; the material itself was cDNA or gDNA.

Original processing methods: Cell counts per sample came from amplifying reference gene primers. TCRdb keeps only in-frame clones here, not all; method: immunoSEQ multiplex PCR. V and J calls plus clone size are reproduced from that table; the DNA served to infer D and trimming. The repertoire holds approximately 150,000 clones, over 80% seen once, with about 10% in the top ten. Source material: peripheral blood. This TCR was recovered from a man aged 55 to 70 with active or convalescent COVID-19.

The CDR3 loop reads CASSFLGGSQPQHF. The CDR3, as DNA: TGTGCCAGCAGCTTCCTAGGGGGTAGTCAGCCCCAGCATTTT. J is TRBJ1-5 and V is TRBV7-9; D may be TRBD1 (6 bases). Germline loops: CDR1 SEHNR, CDR2 FQNEAQ (reference sequence). V gave up 3 bases and J gave up 6 bases, with 12 bases separating them. The CDR3 extends over 14 amino acids.